The rows below give T cell receptor beta chains drawn from one sample of a study of cytomegalovirus exposure and HLA in healthy donors. TCRdb's copy holds only in-frame clones and misses some; the assay was immunoSEQ multiplex PCR. This sample yields about 170,000 clones, of which about 85% are seen a single time; roughly 2.2% belongs to the top ten. The specimen sequenced was PBMCs. The receptors derive from a man aged 18 to 29 in good health and CMV-seropositive. The CDR3 runs from the conserved cysteine through the conserved F or W. D genes are given only for firm matches. Expanded clones are given a class, and other clones once, few, many or no size at all.

j_gene: TRBJ2-7
v_gene: TRBV27
abundance: .
d_gene: TRBD2
CDR3aa: CASSAGLALEQYF
CDR3nt: TGTGCCAGCAGTGCGGGACTAGCTCTCGAGCAGTACTTC

j_gene: TRBJ2-7
v_gene: TRBV5-4
abundance: .
d_gene: .
CDR3aa: CASSLYNEQYF
CDR3nt: TGTGCCAGCAGCTTGTACAACGAGCAGTACTTC

j_gene: TRBJ1-1
v_gene: TRBV2
abundance: once
d_gene: TRBD1
CDR3aa: CASRNRDRGNTEAFF
CDR3nt: TGTGCCAGCAGGAACCGGGACAGGGGGAACACTGAAGCTTTCTTT

j_gene: TRBJ1-1
v_gene: TRBV7-9
abundance: .
d_gene: TRBD1
CDR3aa: CSSSHTTGSEAFF
CDR3nt: TGTTCCAGCAGCCATACGACAGGGTCGGAAGCTTTCTTT

j_gene: TRBJ1-5
v_gene: TRBV30
abundance: .
d_gene: TRBD1
CDR3aa: CAWNPTGGNQPQHF
CDR3nt: TGTGCCTGGAATCCGACAGGGGGCAATCAGCCCCAGCATTTT

j_gene: TRBJ2-3
v_gene: TRBV9
abundance: .
d_gene: TRBD2
CDR3aa: CASTPSGGTTDTQYF
CDR3nt: TGTGCCAGCACTCCTAGCGGGGGAACCACAGATACGCAGTATTTT

j_gene: TRBJ2-4
v_gene: TRBV7-9
abundance: once
d_gene: TRBD2
CDR3aa: CASSLGASGLAKNIQYF
CDR3nt: TGTGCCAGCAGCTTAGGGGCTAGCGGGCTAGCCAAAAACATTCAGTACTTC

j_gene: TRBJ2-5
v_gene: TRBV6-6
abundance: .
d_gene: TRBD2
CDR3aa: CASSVRLAGAQETQYF
CDR3nt: TGTGCCAGCAGTGTCAGACTAGCGGGGGCCCAAGAGACCCAGTACTTC

j_gene: TRBJ2-6
v_gene: TRBV6-8
abundance: once
d_gene: .
CDR3aa: CASSYAFGTRSSGANGLTF
CDR3nt: TGTGCCAGCAGTTACGCGTTCGGGACAAGGAGCTCTGGGGCCAACGGCCTGACTTTC

j_gene: TRBJ1-1
v_gene: TRBV4-2
abundance: .
d_gene: .
CDR3aa: CARTLPEAFF
CDR3nt: TGTGCCAGAACCCTACCGGAAGCTTTCTTT

j_gene: TRBJ1-1
v_gene: TRBV2
abundance: once
d_gene: .
CDR3aa: CASRGRDEAFF
CDR3nt: TGTGCCAGCCGGGGGAGAGATGAAGCTTTCTTT

j_gene: TRBJ2-7
v_gene: TRBV25-1
abundance: .
d_gene: TRBD2
CDR3aa: CASSESQRGNEQYF
CDR3nt: TGTGCCAGCAGTGAATCCCAGCGGGGGAACGAGCAGTACTTC

j_gene: TRBJ1-5
v_gene: TRBV5-1
abundance: .
d_gene: .
CDR3aa: CASSLVPGEQQPQHF
CDR3nt: TGCGCCAGCAGCTTGGTCCCAGGGGAACAACAGCCCCAGCATTTT

j_gene: TRBJ1-2
v_gene: TRBV15
abundance: .
d_gene: TRBD1
CDR3aa: CATSPGQGFYGYTF
CDR3nt: TGTGCCACCAGCCCGGGACAGGGATTCTATGGCTACACCTTC

j_gene: TRBJ2-7
v_gene: TRBV19
abundance: .
d_gene: .
CDR3aa: CASSRTASEQYF
CDR3nt: TGTGCCAGTAGTAGGACAGCTAGCGAGCAGTACTTC

j_gene: TRBJ1-1
v_gene: TRBV11-2
abundance: .
d_gene: TRBD1
CDR3aa: CASRLGQGSSEAFF
CDR3nt: TGTGCCAGCAGATTAGGACAGGGTTCGTCTGAAGCTTTCTTT

j_gene: TRBJ1-2
v_gene: TRBV27
abundance: .
d_gene: .
CDR3aa: CASSLGQGGGYTF
CDR3nt: TGTGCCAGCAGTTTAGGGCAGGGCGGTGGCTACACCTTC

j_gene: TRBJ2-3
v_gene: TRBV7-2
abundance: .
d_gene: .
CDR3aa: CASSPRAGLTPSTDTQYF
CDR3nt: TGTGCCAGCAGCCCTCGGGCGGGTCTTACACCTAGCACAGATACGCAGTATTTT

j_gene: TRBJ1-2
v_gene: TRBV18
abundance: .
d_gene: .
CDR3aa: CASSGQLNYGYTF
CDR3nt: TGTGCCAGCTCAGGACAGCTTAACTATGGCTACACCTTC

j_gene: TRBJ1-5
v_gene: TRBV7-2
abundance: .
d_gene: .
CDR3aa: CASSLDGQGHSNQPQHF
CDR3nt: TGTGCCAGCAGCTTAGACGGGCAGGGCCATAGCAATCAGCCCCAGCATTTT

j_gene: TRBJ1-1
v_gene: TRBV2
abundance: once
d_gene: .
CDR3aa: CATSLGNTEAFF
CDR3nt: TGTGCCACGTCCCTAGGGAACACTGAAGCTTTCTTT

j_gene: TRBJ2-1
v_gene: TRBV19
abundance: .
d_gene: .
CDR3aa: CASSPTGVEQFF
CDR3nt: TGTGCCAGTAGTCCCACGGGAGTTGAGCAGTTCTTC

j_gene: TRBJ2-7
v_gene: TRBV7-9
abundance: .
d_gene: TRBD1
CDR3aa: CASSIQGAGRGEEQYF
CDR3nt: TGTGCCAGCAGCATACAGGGGGCCGGACGAGGAGAGGAGCAGTACTTC

j_gene: TRBJ1-2
v_gene: TRBV7-6
abundance: .
d_gene: TRBD1
CDR3aa: CASSWDRGANYGYTF
CDR3nt: TGTGCCAGCAGCTGGGACAGGGGAGCTAACTATGGCTACACCTTC

j_gene: TRBJ2-3
v_gene: TRBV27
abundance: .
d_gene: .
CDR3aa: CASSSHSRDTQYF
CDR3nt: TGTGCCAGCAGTTCCCACAGTCGGGATACGCAGTATTTT

j_gene: TRBJ1-6
v_gene: TRBV6-5
abundance: .
d_gene: .
CDR3aa: CASSLMGAGSPLHF
CDR3nt: TGTGCCAGCAGTTTAATGGGGGCTGGGTCACCCCTCCACTTT

j_gene: TRBJ1-2
v_gene: TRBV5-4
abundance: .
d_gene: TRBD1
CDR3aa: CASSDPGSQGARGYTF
CDR3nt: TGTGCCAGCAGTGACCCCGGGAGCCAGGGGGCGCGCGGCTACACCTTC

j_gene: TRBJ1-2
v_gene: TRBV10-3
abundance: .
d_gene: .
CDR3aa: CAISDGGGNYGYTF
CDR3nt: TGTGCCATCAGTGATGGGGGGGGAAACTATGGCTACACCTTC

j_gene: TRBJ2-5
v_gene: TRBV9
abundance: .
d_gene: .
CDR3aa: CASSVGGEKRETQYF
CDR3nt: TGTGCCAGCAGCGTAGGGGGAGAGAAGAGAGAGACCCAGTACTTC

j_gene: TRBJ2-1
v_gene: TRBV29-1
abundance: once
d_gene: .
CDR3aa: CSVEVAGASYNEQFF
CDR3nt: TGCAGCGTTGAAGTTGCGGGGGCCTCCTACAATGAGCAGTTCTTC

j_gene: TRBJ2-7
v_gene: TRBV12-5
abundance: .
d_gene: TRBD2
CDR3aa: CASGLATAGASYEQYF
CDR3nt: TGTGCTAGTGGTTTGGCGACAGCGGGAGCCTCCTACGAGCAGTACTTC

j_gene: TRBJ2-4
v_gene: TRBV4-1
abundance: .
d_gene: .
CDR3aa: CASSQEGGTDISDSAKNIQYF
CDR3nt: TGCGCCAGCAGCCAAGAGGGCGGGACGGACATTTCCGATTCAGCCAAAAACATTCAGTACTTC

j_gene: TRBJ1-1
v_gene: TRBV7-2
abundance: .
d_gene: .
CDR3aa: CASSFVDRNTEAFF
CDR3nt: TGTGCCAGCAGCTTCGTGGACAGGAACACTGAAGCTTTCTTT

j_gene: TRBJ1-5
v_gene: TRBV6-6
abundance: .
d_gene: .
CDR3aa: CASSSHGIGQPQHF
CDR3nt: TGTGCCAGCAGTTCCCACGGAATCGGGCAGCCCCAGCATTTT

j_gene: TRBJ1-5
v_gene: TRBV7-9
abundance: .
d_gene: .
CDR3aa: CASSQGYSNQPQHF
CDR3nt: TGTGCCAGCAGCCAGGGTTATAGCAATCAGCCCCAGCATTTT

j_gene: TRBJ1-1
v_gene: TRBV14
abundance: .
d_gene: .
CDR3aa: CASSQVVNTEAFF
CDR3nt: TGTGCCAGCAGCCAAGTCGTGAACACTGAAGCTTTCTTT

j_gene: TRBJ1-1
v_gene: TRBV6-5
abundance: .
d_gene: .
CDR3aa: CASSYGAGLNTEAFF
CDR3nt: TGTGCCAGCAGTTACGGTGCGGGATTGAACACTGAAGCTTTCTTT

j_gene: TRBJ2-2
v_gene: TRBV23-1
abundance: .
d_gene: .
CDR3aa: CASSRERGNTGELFF
CDR3nt: TGCGCCAGCAGTCGCGAAAGGGGAAATACCGGGGAGCTGTTTTTT

j_gene: TRBJ1-2
v_gene: TRBV7-2
abundance: .
d_gene: .
CDR3aa: CASSLAATGYTF
CDR3nt: TGTGCCAGCAGCTTAGCGGCAACTGGCTACACCTTC

j_gene: TRBJ2-1
v_gene: TRBV19
abundance: .
d_gene: TRBD2
CDR3aa: CASSPGLAKYNEQFF
CDR3nt: TGTGCCAGTTCCCCGGGACTAGCGAAATACAATGAGCAGTTCTTC

j_gene: TRBJ1-5
v_gene: TRBV10-3
abundance: .
d_gene: TRBD1
CDR3aa: CAITDREEQPQHF
CDR3nt: TGTGCCATAACGGACAGGGAAGAGCAGCCCCAGCATTTT

j_gene: TRBJ2-7
v_gene: TRBV7-2
abundance: .
d_gene: TRBD2
CDR3aa: CASSLGRGGREQYF
CDR3nt: TGTGCCAGCAGCTTGGGTCGGGGGGGCCGCGAGCAGTACTTC

j_gene: TRBJ2-7
v_gene: TRBV10-3
abundance: .
d_gene: TRBD1
CDR3aa: CAISVRDRPPYEQYF
CDR3nt: TGTGCCATCAGTGTCCGGGACAGGCCACCCTACGAGCAGTACTTC

j_gene: TRBJ1-2
v_gene: TRBV4-2
abundance: .
d_gene: TRBD1
CDR3aa: CASSQTTTTTGDGYTF
CDR3nt: TGTGCCAGCAGCCAAACGACCACCACGACAGGGGATGGCTACACCTTC

j_gene: TRBJ2-5
v_gene: TRBV7-2
abundance: .
d_gene: TRBD1
CDR3aa: CASSFGQVEAQYF
CDR3nt: TGTGCCAGCAGCTTCGGACAGGTCGAGGCCCAGTACTTC

j_gene: TRBJ2-3
v_gene: TRBV4-3
abundance: .
d_gene: TRBD2
CDR3aa: CASSQEGGGGGISTDTQYF
CDR3nt: TGCGCCAGCAGCCAAGAGGGCGGGGGTGGAGGGATTAGCACAGATACGCAGTATTTT

j_gene: TRBJ1-5
v_gene: TRBV25-1
abundance: .
d_gene: .
CDR3aa: CASSFRTDDSNQPQHF
CDR3nt: TGTGCCAGCAGTTTCAGGACAGACGATAGCAATCAGCCCCAGCATTTT

j_gene: TRBJ1-6
v_gene: TRBV6-4
abundance: .
d_gene: .
CDR3aa: CASSAARENSPLHF
CDR3nt: TGTGCCAGCAGTGCTGCCCGAGAGAATTCACCCCTCCACTTT

j_gene: TRBJ2-1
v_gene: TRBV23-1
abundance: .
d_gene: .
CDR3aa: CASSQSVQGVSDEQFF
CDR3nt: TGCGCCAGCAGTCAATCGGTACAGGGAGTCAGCGATGAGCAGTTCTTC

j_gene: TRBJ1-1
v_gene: TRBV7-2
abundance: .
d_gene: TRBD1
CDR3aa: CASSSRDRGTEAFF
CDR3nt: TGTGCCAGCAGCTCCCGGGACAGGGGTACTGAAGCTTTCTTT

j_gene: TRBJ1-5
v_gene: TRBV19
abundance: .
d_gene: .
CDR3aa: CASSSDTGFGGNQPQHF
CDR3nt: TGTGCCAGTAGTTCTGATACAGGGTTTGGCGGCAATCAGCCCCAGCATTTT

j_gene: TRBJ1-1
v_gene: TRBV7-9
abundance: .
d_gene: .
CDR3aa: CASSLTSGNTEAFF
CDR3nt: TGTGCCAGCAGCTTAACATCGGGGAACACTGAAGCTTTCTTT

j_gene: TRBJ2-3
v_gene: TRBV15
abundance: few
d_gene: .
CDR3aa: CATSREDTIADTQYF
CDR3nt: TGTGCCACCAGCAGAGAGGACACCATCGCGGATACGCAGTATTTT

j_gene: TRBJ2-1
v_gene: TRBV9
abundance: few
d_gene: .
CDR3aa: CASSGDRHNEQFF
CDR3nt: TGTGCCAGCAGCGGTGACAGACACAATGAGCAGTTCTTC

j_gene: TRBJ1-1
v_gene: TRBV6-1
abundance: .
d_gene: TRBD1
CDR3aa: CASLPTGGVTEAFF
CDR3nt: TGTGCCAGCTTACCGACAGGGGGCGTCACTGAAGCTTTCTTT